The clone carrying this TCR beta chain was recorded a few times. Losses at the gene ends were 2 bases for V and 2 bases for J; bases not matched to a gene: 11. Germline V lookup: CDR1 SGDLS, CDR2 YYNGEE. CDR3 length: 17 amino acids. The record originates from a study of blood T cells in healthy people across ages. Primed by a sample-barcoded 5' primer and a J-beta primer mix, a second PCR proceeded for about 7 to 11 cycles. TCRdb reprocessed the 5' RACE reads with MiXCR, giving one entry per CDR3 protein. The sample includes hundreds of thousands of distinct CDR3 sequences, around 25% of them seen just once. The same data also contributed to another study, on T cells of mothers and their children.

The material sequenced was blood. This clonotype originated in a boy younger than 18 in good health. V is TRBV9 and J is TRBJ2-5, with TRBD1 matching 8 bases. The CDR3 region is CASSVLGQDILQETQYF. The CDR3 coding sequence is TGTGCCAGCAGCGTCTTGGGACAGGACATACTACAAGAGACCCAGTACTTC.